The present entry profiles one TCR beta chain with its context. Its antigen is unknown. The data are from a study of somatic mutations in cytotoxic T cells in rheumatoid arthritis. Study-level results: What antigens the expanded CD8+ clones targeted remained unknown. A slight TRBV07 underrepresentation in rheumatoid arthritis patients was reported without multiple-comparison adjustment. In rheumatoid arthritis patients, unlike healthy controls, CD8+ clonality rose with age.

Assay: immunoSEQ multiplex PCR; the TCRdb copy retains only in-frame clones and omits some. The repertoire holds approximately 20,000 clones, with approximately 80% as singletons. The CDR3 extends over 15 amino acids. Germline V lookup: CDR1 MGHRA, CDR2 YSYEKL. The V end lost 0 bases, the J end lost 7 bases, and 13 bases lay between the germline ends. Positive magnetic bead selection was used to isolate CD4+ and CD8+ cells; purity was checked by flow cytometry. Specimen: CD8+ T cells sorted from blood. The receptor was isolated from a man between 18 and 35 years old with rheumatoid arthritis. This chain links TRBV4-1 with TRBJ1-5; D may be TRBD1 (5 bases). CDR3 nucleotide sequence: TGCGCCAGCAGCCAAGATCTCCCAGGGCGACAGCCCCAGCATTTT. Translating gives CASSQDLPGRQPQHF.